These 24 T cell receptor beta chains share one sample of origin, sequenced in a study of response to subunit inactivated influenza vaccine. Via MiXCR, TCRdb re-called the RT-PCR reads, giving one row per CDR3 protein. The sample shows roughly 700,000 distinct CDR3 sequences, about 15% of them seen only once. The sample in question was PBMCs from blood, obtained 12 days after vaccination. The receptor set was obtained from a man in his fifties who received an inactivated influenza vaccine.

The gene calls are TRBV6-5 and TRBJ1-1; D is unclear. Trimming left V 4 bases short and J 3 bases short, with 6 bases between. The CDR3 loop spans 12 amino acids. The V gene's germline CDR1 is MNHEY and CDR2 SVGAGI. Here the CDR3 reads CASSSMYTEAFF. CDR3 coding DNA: TGTGCCAGCAGTTCTATGTACACTGAAGCTTTCTTT.

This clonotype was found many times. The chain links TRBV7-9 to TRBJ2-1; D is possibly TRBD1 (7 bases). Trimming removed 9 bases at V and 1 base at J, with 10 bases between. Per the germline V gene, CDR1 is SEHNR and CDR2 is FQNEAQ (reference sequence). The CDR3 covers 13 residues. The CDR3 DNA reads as TGTGCCAGTCAGGGGGGATCCTACAATGAGCAGTTCTTC. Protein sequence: CASQGGSYNEQFF. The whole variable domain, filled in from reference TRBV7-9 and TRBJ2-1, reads DTGVSQNPRHKITKRGQNVTFRCDPISEHNRLYWYRQTLGQGPEFLTYFQNEAQLEKSRLLSDRFSAERPKGSFSTLEIQRTEQGDSAMYLCASQGGSYNEQFFGPGTRLTVL.

CDR3 sequence (DNA): TGTGCCAGCAGCAATAGCGGGAGACAAGCAGATACGCAGTATTTT. This sequence encodes CASSNSGRQADTQYF. The rearrangement links TRBV12-3 or TRBV12-4 to TRBJ2-3; TRBD2 agrees at 9 bases. Losses at the gene ends were 6 bases for V and 4 bases for J; bases not matched to a gene: 8. The CDR3 contains 15 residues.

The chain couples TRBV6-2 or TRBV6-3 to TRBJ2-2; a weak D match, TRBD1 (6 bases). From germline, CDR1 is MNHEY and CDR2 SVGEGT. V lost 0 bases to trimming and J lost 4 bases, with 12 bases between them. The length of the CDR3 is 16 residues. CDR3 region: CASSYSGAGVTGELFF. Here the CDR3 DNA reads TGTGCCAGCAGTTACTCGGGGGCAGGTGTCACCGGGGAGCTGTTTTTT.

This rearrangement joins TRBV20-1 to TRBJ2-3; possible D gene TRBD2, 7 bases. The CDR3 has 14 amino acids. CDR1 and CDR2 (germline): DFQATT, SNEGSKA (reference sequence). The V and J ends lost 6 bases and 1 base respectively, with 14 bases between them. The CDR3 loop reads CSAPRGGRTDTQYF. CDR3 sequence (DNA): TGCAGTGCCCCTAGGGGGGGACGCACAGATACGCAGTATTTT.

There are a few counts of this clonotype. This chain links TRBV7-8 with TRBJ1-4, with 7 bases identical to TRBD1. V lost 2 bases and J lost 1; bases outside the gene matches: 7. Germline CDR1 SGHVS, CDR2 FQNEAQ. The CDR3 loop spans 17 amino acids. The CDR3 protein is CASSLPTGWRTNEKLFF. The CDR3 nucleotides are TGTGCCAGCAGCTTACCGACAGGGTGGAGAACTAATGAAAAACTGTTTTTT.

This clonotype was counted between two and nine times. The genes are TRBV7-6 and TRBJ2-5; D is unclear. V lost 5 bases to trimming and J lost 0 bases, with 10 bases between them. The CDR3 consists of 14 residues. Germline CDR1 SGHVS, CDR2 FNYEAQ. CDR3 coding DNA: TGTGCCAGCAGCCCACCGGGTAACCAAGAGACCCAGTACTTC. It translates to CASSPPGNQETQYF.

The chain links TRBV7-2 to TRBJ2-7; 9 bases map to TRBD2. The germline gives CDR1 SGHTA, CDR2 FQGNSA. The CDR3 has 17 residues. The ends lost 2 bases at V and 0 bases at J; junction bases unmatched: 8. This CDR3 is CASSLTRLAGSSYEQYF. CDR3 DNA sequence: TGTGCCAGCAGCTTAACGCGTCTAGCGGGGTCCTCCTACGAGCAGTACTTC.

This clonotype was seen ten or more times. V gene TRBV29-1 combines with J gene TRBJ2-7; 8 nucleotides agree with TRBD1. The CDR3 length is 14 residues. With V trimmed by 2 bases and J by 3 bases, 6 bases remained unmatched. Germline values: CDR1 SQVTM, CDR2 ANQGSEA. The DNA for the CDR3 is TGCAGCGTTGAATTAGGACAGGGTGACTACGAGCAGTACTTC. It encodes CSVELGQGDYEQYF.

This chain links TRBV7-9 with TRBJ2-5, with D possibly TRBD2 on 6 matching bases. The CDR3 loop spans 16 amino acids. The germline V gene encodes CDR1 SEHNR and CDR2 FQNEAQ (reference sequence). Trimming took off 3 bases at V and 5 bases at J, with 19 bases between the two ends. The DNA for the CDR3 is TGTGCCAGCAGCTTTGGTCTAAGTTGGGGGGACGAGACCCAGTACTTC. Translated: CASSFGLSWGDETQYF.

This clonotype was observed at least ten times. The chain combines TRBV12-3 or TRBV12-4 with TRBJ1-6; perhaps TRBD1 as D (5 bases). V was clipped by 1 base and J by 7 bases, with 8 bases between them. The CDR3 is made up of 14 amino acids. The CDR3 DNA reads TGTGCCAGCAGTTTAGGGGGACGAAATTCACCCCTCCACTTT. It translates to CASSLGGRNSPLHF.

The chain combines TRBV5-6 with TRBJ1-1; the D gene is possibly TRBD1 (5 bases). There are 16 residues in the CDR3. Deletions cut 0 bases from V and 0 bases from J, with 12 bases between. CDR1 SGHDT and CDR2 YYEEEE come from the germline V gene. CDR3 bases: TGTGCCAGCAGCTTGGAACGGACAAGATTGAACACTGAAGCTTTCTTT. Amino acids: CASSLERTRLNTEAFF.

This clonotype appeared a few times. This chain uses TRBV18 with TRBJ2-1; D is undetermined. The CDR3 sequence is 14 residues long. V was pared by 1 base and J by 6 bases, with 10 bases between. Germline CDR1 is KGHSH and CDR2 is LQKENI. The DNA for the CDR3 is TGTGCCAGCTCACCACGGCCGTCAACCAATGAGCAGTTCTTC. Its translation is CASSPRPSTNEQFF.

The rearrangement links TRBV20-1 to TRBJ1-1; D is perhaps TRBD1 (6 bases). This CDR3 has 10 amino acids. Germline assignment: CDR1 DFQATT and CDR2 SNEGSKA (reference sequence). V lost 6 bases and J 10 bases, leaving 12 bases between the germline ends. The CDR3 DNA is TGCAGTGCCCTGGACAGTGGAGCTTTCTTT. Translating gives CSALDSGAFF.

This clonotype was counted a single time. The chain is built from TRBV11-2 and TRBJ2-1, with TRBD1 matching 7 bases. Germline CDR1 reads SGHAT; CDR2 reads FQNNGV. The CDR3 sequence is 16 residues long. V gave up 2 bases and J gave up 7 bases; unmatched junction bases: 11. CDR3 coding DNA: TGTGCCAGCAGCTTAAAGTACAGGGGCTCGTATAATGAGCAGTTCTTC. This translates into CASSLKYRGSYNEQFF.

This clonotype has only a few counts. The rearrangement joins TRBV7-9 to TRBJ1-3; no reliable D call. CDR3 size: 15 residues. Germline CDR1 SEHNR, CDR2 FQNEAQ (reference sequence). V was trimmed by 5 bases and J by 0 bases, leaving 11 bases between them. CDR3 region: CASSPAEVSGNTIYF. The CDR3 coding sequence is TGTGCCAGCAGCCCCGCGGAAGTCTCTGGAAACACCATATATTTT.

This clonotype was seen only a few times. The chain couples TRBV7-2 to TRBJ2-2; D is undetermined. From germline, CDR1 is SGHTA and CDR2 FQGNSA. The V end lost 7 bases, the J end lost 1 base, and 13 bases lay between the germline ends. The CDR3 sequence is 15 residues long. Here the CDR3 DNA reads TGTGCCAGCAACCCCCCATCAGGGAACACCGGGGAGCTGTTTTTT. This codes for CASNPPSGNTGELFF.

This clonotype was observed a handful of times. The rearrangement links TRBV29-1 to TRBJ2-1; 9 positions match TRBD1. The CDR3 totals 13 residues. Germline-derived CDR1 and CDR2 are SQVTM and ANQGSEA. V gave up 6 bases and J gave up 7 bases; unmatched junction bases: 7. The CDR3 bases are TGCAGCGTGAACAGGGGGCTTAGGAATGAGCAGTTCTTC. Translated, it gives CSVNRGLRNEQFF.

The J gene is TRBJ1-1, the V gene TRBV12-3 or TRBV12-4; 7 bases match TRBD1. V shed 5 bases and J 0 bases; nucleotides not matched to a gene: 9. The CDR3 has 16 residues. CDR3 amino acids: CASSTRTGNMNTEAFF. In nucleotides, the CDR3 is TGTGCCAGCAGTACCAGGACAGGCAACATGAACACTGAAGCTTTCTTT.

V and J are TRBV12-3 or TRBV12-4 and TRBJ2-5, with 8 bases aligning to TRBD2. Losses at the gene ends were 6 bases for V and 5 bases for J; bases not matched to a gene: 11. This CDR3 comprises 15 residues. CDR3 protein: CASRLSGGAWETQYF. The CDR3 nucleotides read TGTGCCAGCAGACTCTCCGGGGGGGCGTGGGAGACCCAGTACTTC.

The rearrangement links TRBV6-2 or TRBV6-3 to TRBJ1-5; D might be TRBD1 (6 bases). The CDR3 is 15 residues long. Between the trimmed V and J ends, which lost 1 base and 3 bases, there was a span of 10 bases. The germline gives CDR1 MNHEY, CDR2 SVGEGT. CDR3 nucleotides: TGTGCCAGCAGTTACTTCGGGACATCCAATCAGCCCCAGCATTTT. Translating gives CASSYFGTSNQPQHF.

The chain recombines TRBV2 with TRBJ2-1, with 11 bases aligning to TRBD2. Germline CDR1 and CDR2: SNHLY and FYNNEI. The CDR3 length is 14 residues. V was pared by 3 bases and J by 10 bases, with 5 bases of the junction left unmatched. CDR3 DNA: TGTGCCAGCAGTGATCGACTAGCGGGAAACGAGCAGTTCTTC. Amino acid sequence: CASSDRLAGNEQFF.

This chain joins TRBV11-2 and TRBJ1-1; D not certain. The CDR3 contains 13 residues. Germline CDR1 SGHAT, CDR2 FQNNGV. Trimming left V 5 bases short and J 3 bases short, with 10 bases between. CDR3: CASSPVIDTEAFF. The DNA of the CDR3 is TGTGCCAGCAGCCCCGTCATCGACACTGAAGCTTTCTTT.

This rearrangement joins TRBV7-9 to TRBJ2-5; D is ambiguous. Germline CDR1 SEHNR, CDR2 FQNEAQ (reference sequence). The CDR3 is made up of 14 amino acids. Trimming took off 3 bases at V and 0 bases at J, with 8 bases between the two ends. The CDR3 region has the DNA TGTGCCAGCAGCTTCATACAGAACCAAGAGACCCAGTACTTC. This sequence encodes CASSFIQNQETQYF.